The rows below give T cell receptor beta chains drawn from one sample of a study of blood T cell repertoires in COVID-19. Produced via immunoSEQ multiplex PCR; TCRdb's table is partial and in-frame only. The sample lists tens of thousands of clones; around 80% were seen once. Sequencing was performed on peripheral blood. The receptor source for this set is a human donor in a cohort sampled during active COVID-19. CDR3s leave out the opening cysteine and the closing phenylalanine or tryptophan.

TRBJ1-1	TRBV6-1	ASSEMGYTEAF
TRBJ2-3	TRBV24-1	ATSDYGERGATDTQY
TRBJ1-2	TRBV6-6	ASSYRDSVNYGYT
TRBJ2-7	TRBV5-1	ASSSTAPYEQY
TRBJ2-7	TRBV27	ASSPSTGEYSYEQY
TRBJ2-7	TRBV28	ASSDGTRSLKQY
TRBJ2-1	TRBV29-1	SAGQGLNNEQF
TRBJ2-7	TRBV13	ASSLGHTYEQY
TRBJ2-3	TRBV19	ASSFFDSNTDTQY
TRBJ2-7	TRBV13	ASSLVGQGSYEQY
TRBJ2-7	TRBV27	ASSFRMQAGRGIDSYEQY
TRBJ2-1	TRBV9	ASSVSSSYNEQF
TRBJ2-3	TRBV11-2	ASSLRGGTDTQY
TRBJ2-7	TRBV2	ASNGRTAGVPYEQY
TRBJ1-1	TRBV5-4	AEQKADGNTEAF
TRBJ1-2	TRBV24-1	ATSDSHWDRTNYGYT
TRBJ2-5	TRBV21-1	ASSKRRRGLETQY
TRBJ1-2	TRBV29-1	SVDEAGYGYT
TRBJ1-3	TRBV9	ASSPKGATGVISGNTIY
TRBJ1-3	TRBV6-5	ASSRQGGALNTIY
TRBJ2-7	TRBV6-5	ASSSPTGSLGEQY
TRBJ1-5	TRBV18	ASSTKSSANQPQH
TRBJ2-3	TRBV4-2	ASSQVGGQDTQY
TRBJ1-1	TRBV19	ASSILPGGNTEAF
TRBJ2-5	TRBV10-3	AIRKGRGPGETQY
TRBJ2-7	TRBV2	ASTIIGGYEQY
TRBJ2-1	TRBV5-1	ASSLVSGFNNEQF
TRBJ1-2	TRBV6-6	ASSLRGQGVT
TRBJ2-7	TRBV14	ASSQVSGWQY
TRBJ2-3	TRBV5-4	ASSVDRGADTQY
TRBJ2-2	TRBV18	ASSPQGVLAGELF
TRBJ2-7	TRBV5-1	ASTWGASYEQY
TRBJ1-6	TRBV5-8	ASSLAQGVSPLH